The T cell receptor beta chain described here comes from a study of shared clonotypes between healthy human individuals. Regarding this clone: A read error is the likely source, as a far larger clone sits one nucleotide away.

Germline assignment: CDR1 MNHNS and CDR2 SASEGT. CDR3 length: 14 residues. Original analysis: Quality scores were absent from the junction-only immunoSEQ sequences, so filtering differed. The repertoire was sequenced with immunoSEQ multiplex PCR; TCRdb's copy has only in-frame clones and lacks some. V and J calls plus clone size are reproduced from that table; the DNA served to infer D and trimming. The table lists fewer than 650,000 clones, 60% to 85% of them singletons, with approximately 12% in the top ten. The sequence derives from a woman aged 40 to 49 in good health. Some clones in this sample may be carry-over from other donors' samples. The specimen sequenced was PBMCs. The chain is built from TRBV6-1 and TRBJ2-2; no firm D call. The CDR3 nucleotides read TGTGCCGGCAGTGAAGTTGCGGACACCGGGGAGCTGTTTTTT. Protein sequence: CAGSEVADTGELFF.